These 7 T cell receptor beta chains came from one sample sequenced in a study of identical twins (TCRdb year 2016). Libraries were made using 5' RACE. The listed sequencing device is Illumina HiSeq 2000. The raw public data were reprocessed by TCRdb itself: fastp quality trimming at Q25, MiXCR clonotype calling, in-frame beta chains only. Rows merge per CDR3 protein into single entries with the most common DNA and genes. Recorded for this sample are 1.5 million to 2 million distinct CDR3 sequences; roughly 35% of them occurred a single time. Roughly 0.3% of the sample is taken by the ten largest. The sample taken for sequencing was cord blood. The receptors shown here come from a newborn girl in good health.

This clonotype was observed a few times. The genes are TRBV20-1 and TRBJ1-2; D remains unclear. The V end lost 4 bases, the J end lost 0 bases, and 3 bases lay between the germline ends. The germline gives CDR1 DFQATT, CDR2 SNEGSKA (reference sequence). This CDR3 is built from 11 residues. The CDR3 DNA sequence: TGCAGTGCTAATCCTAACTATGGCTACACCTTC. Encoded protein: CSANPNYGYTF.

Only a few counts were recorded for this clonotype. The rearrangement joins TRBV18 to TRBJ2-3, with D perhaps TRBD2 (6 bases). Trimming shortened V by 6 bases and J by 2 bases, and 12 bases separated the two germline ends. Germline V lookup: CDR1 KGHSH, CDR2 LQKENI. The CDR3 is made up of 14 amino acids. The CDR3 protein is CASSRVAATDTQYF. The CDR3 DNA follows: TGTGCCAGCTCCCGTGTAGCGGCCACAGATACGCAGTATTTT.

J is TRBJ2-5 and V is TRBV12-3 or TRBV12-4; 12 bases fit TRBD2. The J call is doubtful: the DNA matches TRBJ2-7 better. The CDR3 runs to 16 residues. This CDR3 is CASSHRLAGVKDEQYF. The CDR3 DNA reads TGTGCCAGCAGTCACAGACTAGCGGGGGTTAAGGACGAGCAGTACTTC.

This clonotype has only a few counts. The chain recombines TRBV11-2 with TRBJ2-3, with 7 bases lining up with TRBD2. The junction had 10 bases not matched to a gene; V was cut back by 5 bases and J by 2 bases. The CDR3 length is 16 residues. In germline, CDR1 is SGHAT, CDR2 FQNNGV. The CDR3 sequence is CASSPRLASLTDTQYF. DNA of the CDR3: TGTGCCAGCAGCCCTCGACTAGCATCCCTCACAGATACGCAGTATTTT.

This clonotype was detected once. The chain couples TRBV7-9 to TRBJ2-1, with D possibly matching TRBD2 (7 bases). The V gene's germline CDR1 is SEHNR and CDR2 FQNEAQ (reference sequence). The germline V and J ends were trimmed by 4 bases and 8 bases, with 33 bases remaining between them. The CDR3 is 20 residues long. The CDR3 region has the DNA TGTGCCAGCAGCTCTAGGCTAACTAACGGGAGGATTTGGGGGCAGGATGAGCAGTTCTTC. Its protein product is CASSSRLTNGRIWGQDEQFF.

This clonotype was found a few times. The chain recombines TRBV5-1 with TRBJ1-1; TRBD1 matches at 8 bases. V was pared by 2 bases and J by 0 bases, with 3 bases of the junction left unmatched. In germline, CDR1 is SGHRS, CDR2 YFSETQ. The CDR3 extends over 15 amino acids. The CDR3 region has the DNA TGCGCCAGCAGCTTCGAGACAGGGGTGAACACTGAAGCTTTCTTT. It is translated as CASSFETGVNTEAFF.

This clonotype turned up a few times. The V and J genes are TRBV4-2 and TRBJ2-7, with a possible D match to TRBD1 (8 bases). This CDR3 has 18 amino acids. Germline V lookup: CDR1 LGHNA, CDR2 YNFKEQ. Trimming shortened V by 4 bases and J by 2 bases, and 24 bases separated the two germline ends. Here the CDR3 reads CASSRGQALGRGPYEQYF. CDR3 DNA: TGTGCCAGCAGCCGGGGACAGGCATTAGGGAGGGGGCCCTACGAGCAGTACTTC.